Shown below are 27 T cell receptor beta chains from a single sample sequenced in a study of blood T cell repertoires in COVID-19. Produced via immunoSEQ multiplex PCR; TCRdb's table is partial and in-frame only. The sample carries some 100,000 clones, roughly 92% recorded once. Material for sequencing was peripheral blood. All receptors come from a man aged 70 or older with acute or convalescent COVID-19.

The V call is TRBV29-1, the J call TRBJ2-7; a possible D gene is TRBD1 (6 bases). Per the germline V gene, CDR1 is SQVTM and CDR2 is ANQGSEA. Trimming pared 3 bases from V and 2 bases from J, leaving 20 bases between. The CDR3 is 16 amino acids. CDR3 sequence reads: CSVEGWAGDRAYEQYF. In DNA, the CDR3 is TGCAGCGTTGAGGGGTGGGCAGGGGATAGGGCCTACGAGCAGTACTTC.

This rearrangement joins TRBV13 to TRBJ2-7; 7 nucleotides align to TRBD2. V dropped 5 bases and J dropped 2; count of bases not matched to a gene: 6. Germline CDR1 PRHDT, CDR2 FYEKMQ (reference sequence). The CDR3 contains 14 residues. CDR3 in DNA: TGTGCCAGCAGCCCCTTCGGACTAGCCTACGAGCAGTACTTC. It encodes CASSPFGLAYEQYF. Drawing the rest from reference TRBV13 and TRBJ2-7, the complete variable domain is AAGVIQSPRHLIKEKRETATLKCYPIPRHDTVYWYQQGPGQDPQFLISFYEKMQSDKGSIPDRFSAQQFSDYHSELNMSSLELGDSALYFCASSPFGLAYEQYFGPGTRLTVT.

The chain employs TRBV12-3 or TRBV12-4 and TRBJ1-5; D not certain. CDR3 length: 13 residues. The V and J ends lost 2 bases and 4 bases respectively, with 6 bases between them. CDR3: CASSLQLNQPQHF. The CDR3 DNA follows: TGTGCCAGCAGTTTACAGTTGAATCAGCCCCAGCATTTT.

In its sample, this clone was seen once. The CDR3 is CATSRDWERQQYF. The CDR3 nucleotides read TGTGCCACCAGCAGAGATTGGGAGAGACAGCAGTACTTC. V is TRBV15 and J is TRBJ2-7, with a tentative D call TRBD2 (5 bases). V dropped 0 bases and J dropped 8 bases, with 11 bases sitting between them. CDR3 length equals 13 residues. Germline loops: CDR1 LNHNV, CDR2 YYDKDF (reference sequence).

The chain has TRBV6-5 and TRBJ1-5, with D maybe TRBD1 (5 bases). The CDR3 covers 15 residues. The germline V and J ends were trimmed by 0 bases and 9 bases, with 15 bases remaining between them. Germline CDR1 is MNHEY and CDR2 is SVGAGI. This CDR3 reads CASSYSVREVLPQHF. The CDR3 DNA sequence: TGTGCCAGCAGTTACTCGGTCAGGGAGGTTCTGCCCCAGCATTTT.

The V call is TRBV7-8, the J call TRBJ1-2, with a possible D match to TRBD1 (5 bases). Trimming shortened V by 0 bases and J by 4 bases, and 12 bases separated the two germline ends. CDR1 and CDR2 from the germline V gene are SGHVS and FQNEAQ. The CDR3 is made up of 15 amino acids. For the CDR3, the DNA is TGTGCCAGCAGCTTAGCGGGCCAGGGAGGCTATGGCTACACCTTC. Its translation is CASSLAGQGGYGYTF.

The CDR3 coding sequence is TGTGCCAGCAGTGAATTTCAGGGGCGAATTTCCTACGAGCAGTACTTC. It yields the protein CASSEFQGRISYEQYF. This chain links TRBV2 with TRBJ2-7; possibly TRBD1 for D (6 bases). Trimming pared 2 bases from V and 1 base from J, leaving 15 bases between. CDR1 and CDR2 (germline): SNHLY, FYNNEI. This CDR3 has 16 amino acids.

The CDR3 protein is CATSETGGNEQFF. CDR3 coding DNA: TGTGCCACCAGTGAGACAGGGGGCAATGAGCAGTTCTTC. J is TRBJ2-1 and V is TRBV24-1; TRBD1 matches at 9 bases. From germline, CDR1 is KGHDR and CDR2 SFDVKD. The CDR3 sequence is 13 residues long. V shed 4 bases, J shed 6 bases, and the junction held 0 bases outside the gene matches.

CDR3 bases: TGTGCCAGCACCCCGACTGGAAGCACAGATACGCAGTATTTT. This encodes CASTPTGSTDTQYF. The rearrangement uses TRBV11-3 and TRBJ2-3; D unclear. Trimming removed 7 bases from V and 0 bases from J, with 11 bases in between. Germline V CDR1 and CDR2: SGHNT, YENEEA. This CDR3 contains 14 residues.

V usage is TRBV9 and J usage is TRBJ2-5; tentative D call: TRBD2 (6 bases). The CDR3 covers 14 residues. CDR1 is SGDLS, CDR2 YYNGEE, per germline. Trimming cost V 2 bases and J 3 bases, with 11 bases left between them. In DNA, the CDR3 is TGTGCCAGCAGCGTCGGAGGGACCGAAGAGACCCAGTACTTC. Protein product: CASSVGGTEETQYF.

The V call is TRBV10-3, the J call TRBJ2-5, with TRBD1 identical over 10 bases. After removal of 6 bases from V and 9 bases from J, the junction contained 7 bases not matched to a gene. CDR3 size: 13 residues. CDR1 is ENHRY, CDR2 SYGVKD, per germline. This CDR3 reads CAISGGQGRAQYF. CDR3 sequence (DNA): TGTGCCATCAGCGGGGGACAGGGGCGGGCCCAGTACTTC.

The chain has TRBV28 and TRBJ2-5, with a possible D match to TRBD2 (6 bases). Trimming cost V 5 bases and J 5 bases, with 21 bases left between them. The CDR3 is 16 amino acids. The germline V gene encodes CDR1 MDHEN and CDR2 SYDVKM. CDR3 region: CASSTPWRDLEETQYF. The CDR3 nucleotides read TGTGCCAGCAGTACCCCATGGAGGGATCTAGAGGAGACCCAGTACTTC.

This chain links TRBV27 with TRBJ1-1; 7 bases fit TRBD1. The CDR3 is 15 residues long. J gave up 1 base and V 5 bases, and 7 bases lay outside the gene matches. Germline CDR1 and CDR2: MNHEY and SMNVEV (reference sequence). The CDR3 loop reads CASSRQGRANTEAFF. CDR3 coding DNA: TGTGCCAGCAGTCGACAGGGAAGAGCGAACACTGAAGCTTTCTTT.

The V and J genes are TRBV5-4 and TRBJ2-6; possible D gene TRBD1, 5 bases. V gave up 2 bases and J gave up 2 bases, with 8 bases separating them. Germline V CDR1 and CDR2: SGHNT, YYREEE (reference sequence). The CDR3 loop spans 15 amino acids. DNA for the CDR3: TGTGCCAGCAGCTTTGACAGCACTGGGGCCAACGTCCTGACTTTC. Its protein product is CASSFDSTGANVLTF.

The chain links TRBV5-1 to TRBJ1-2, with D perhaps TRBD1 (5 bases). The germline V gene encodes CDR1 SGHRS and CDR2 YFSETQ. The V and J ends lost 7 bases and 4 bases respectively, with 14 bases between them. The CDR3 has 13 residues. This CDR3 is CASSRDWAYGYTF. The CDR3 DNA reads TGCGCCAGCTCGCGGGACTGGGCCTATGGCTACACCTTC. Complete variable domain (other parts from reference TRBV5-1 and TRBJ1-2): KAGVTQTPRYLIKTRGQQVTLSCSPISGHRSVSWYQQTPGQGLQFLFEYFSETQRNKGNFPGRFSGRQFSNSRSEMNVSTLELGDSALYLCASSRDWAYGYTFGSGTRLTVV.

This sequence joins TRBV5-8 and TRBJ1-2; 10 nucleotides align to TRBD1. V lost 7 bases, J lost 5 bases, and 11 bases stayed unmatched. The length of the CDR3 is 15 residues. Looked up from germline, CDR1 is SGHTS and CDR2 is YDEGEE. CDR3 DNA sequence: TGTGCCAGCTGGTGGGGACAGGGGTCGCGGTATGGCTACACCTTC. This sequence encodes CASWWGQGSRYGYTF.

This clone occurred once. CDR3 DNA: TGCGCCAGCAACGGACTAGCGGGGACCTACGAGCAGTACTTC. It is translated as CASNGLAGTYEQYF. The V and J genes are TRBV5-1 and TRBJ2-7, with TRBD2 identical over 12 bases. This CDR3 region has 14 residues. The germline CDR1 and CDR2 sequences are SGHRS and YFSETQ. J gave up 2 bases and V 6 bases, and 3 bases lay outside the gene matches.

Judged by abundance, this clone is medium-sized. The chain carries TRBV27 and TRBJ2-7; 8 bases are shared with TRBD1. V was pared by 2 bases and J by 6 bases, with 6 bases of the junction left unmatched. This CDR3 has 14 residues. Germline loops: CDR1 MNHEY, CDR2 SMNVEV (reference sequence). In DNA form, the CDR3 reads TGTGCCAGCAGTTTACTCCAGGGGGCAGGCGAGCAGTACTTC. Residues: CASSLLQGAGEQYF.

The rearrangement uses TRBV7-6 and TRBJ2-7, with 7 bases lining up with TRBD1. The CDR3 is 13 amino acids. V was pared by 10 bases and J by 5 bases, with 11 bases of the junction left unmatched. CDR1 and CDR2 (germline): SGHVS, FNYEAQ. The CDR3: CAITGAQLDEQYF. The CDR3 bases are TGTGCCATCACAGGGGCCCAATTGGACGAGCAGTACTTC.

This clone showed up just a few times. J is TRBJ2-1 and V is TRBV7-9; TRBD2 matches at 7 bases. J was trimmed by 9 bases and V by 6 bases; bases with no gene match: 8. There are 13 residues in the CDR3. The V gene's germline CDR1 is SEHNR and CDR2 FQNEAQ (reference sequence). The CDR3 is CASRPTSDGEQFF. CDR3 nucleotides: TGTGCCAGCAGACCAACTAGCGATGGTGAGCAGTTCTTC.

The V gene is TRBV7-9, the J gene TRBJ1-2, with 11 bases lining up with TRBD1. CDR3 length: 16 residues. Unmatched junction bases numbered 10, after V lost 5 bases and J lost 5 bases. From germline, CDR1 is SEHNR and CDR2 FQNEAQ (reference sequence). Here the CDR3 reads CASSPGQGVVSYGYTF. The DNA of the CDR3 is TGTGCCAGCAGCCCGGGACAGGGGGTGGTATCGTATGGCTACACCTTC.

This chain joins TRBV28 and TRBJ1-5; 8 nucleotides align to TRBD1. The CDR3 length is 14 residues. V shed 10 bases and J 1 base; nucleotides not matched to a gene: 6. The germline V gene encodes CDR1 MDHEN and CDR2 SYDVKM. CDR3: CATTTGGSNQPQHF. CDR3 sequence (DNA): TGTGCCACTACTACAGGGGGAAGCAATCAGCCCCAGCATTTT.

The rearrangement joins TRBV11-3 to TRBJ2-1, with 7 bases fitting TRBD2. The germline V gene has CDR1 SGHNT and CDR2 YENEEA. With V trimmed by 4 bases and J by 4 bases, 10 bases remained unmatched. The CDR3 is 16 amino acids. CDR3 nucleotide sequence: TGTGCCAGCAGCTATAGGGCGGGAGAACTGTACAATGAGCAGTTCTTC. Its translation: CASSYRAGELYNEQFF.

V is TRBV9 and J is TRBJ2-1; TRBD1 matches at 9 bases. The V gene end was trimmed by 4 bases and the J gene end by 8 bases; junction bases not matched to a gene: 10. From germline, CDR1 is SGDLS and CDR2 YYNGEE. The CDR3 runs 15 residues. The CDR3 DNA reads as TGTGCCAGCAGCCCTGAGGGCAGGGACAGGGATGAGCAGTTCTTC. It codes for CASSPEGRDRDEQFF.

J is TRBJ1-1 and V is TRBV12-3 or TRBV12-4; D is perhaps TRBD1 (5 bases). This CDR3 has 13 amino acids. The ends were cut back, 5 bases at V and 1 base at J, with 8 bases in the middle. CDR3 nucleotide sequence: TGTGCCAGCAGTCAGACAGCGAACACTGAAGCTTTCTTT. Encoded protein: CASSQTANTEAFF.

The count of this clone is one. The rearrangement links TRBV7-6 to TRBJ2-1; 11 bases match TRBD2. With V trimmed by 3 bases and J by 4 bases, 2 bases remained unmatched. The CDR3 loop spans 15 amino acids. Germline assignment: CDR1 SGHVS and CDR2 FNYEAQ. The CDR3 DNA reads as TGTGCCAGCAGCTTCGGGACTAGCGGATACAATGAGCAGTTCTTC. This encodes CASSFGTSGYNEQFF.

The chain recombines TRBV6-2 or TRBV6-3 with TRBJ2-3, with 12 bases identical to TRBD2. CDR3 length: 17 amino acids. V dropped 2 bases and J dropped 1; count of bases not matched to a gene: 4. Germline-derived CDR1 and CDR2 are MNHEY and SVGEGT. The CDR3 spells CASSYATSGSGTDTQYF. CDR3 DNA: TGTGCCAGCAGTTACGCGACTAGCGGGAGTGGCACAGATACGCAGTATTTT.